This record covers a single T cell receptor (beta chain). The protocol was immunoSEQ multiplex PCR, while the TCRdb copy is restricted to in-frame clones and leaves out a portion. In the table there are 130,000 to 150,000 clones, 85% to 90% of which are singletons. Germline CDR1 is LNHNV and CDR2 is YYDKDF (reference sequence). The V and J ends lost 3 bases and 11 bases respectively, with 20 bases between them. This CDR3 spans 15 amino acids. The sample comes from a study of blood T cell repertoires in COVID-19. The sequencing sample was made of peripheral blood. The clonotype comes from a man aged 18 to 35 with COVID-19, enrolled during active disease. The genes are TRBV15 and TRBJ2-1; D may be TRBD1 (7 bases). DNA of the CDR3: TGTGCCACCAGCAGTCCGGCAGGGGGGAGTGTAAAGCAGTTCTTC. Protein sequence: CATSSPAGGSVKQFF.